This T cell receptor (beta chain) was recorded in a study of shared clonotypes between healthy human individuals. Study as a whole: The people who gave samples were two women and a few men aged 18 to 49.

Assay execution proceeded at the deep level. Once extracted for a subset, genomic DNA was divided evenly among several immunoSEQ plates. For unsorted PBMC, 250 to 300 ng DNA per replicate equaled approximately 30,000 T cell genomes. Sequencing used immunoSEQ multiplex PCR; TCRdb keeps in-frame clones, though not all of them. The table includes hundreds of thousands of clones, around 80% detected once. The CDR3 runs to 14 residues. V lost 2 bases to trimming and J lost 7 bases, with 11 bases between them. Germline V lookup: CDR1 LNHNV, CDR2 YYDKDF (reference sequence). This clonotype was obtained from a woman aged 40 to 50 in good health. Some clones in this sample may be carry-over from other donors' samples. Sequencing used PBMCs. This chain connects TRBV15 to TRBJ1-4, with D unclear. The CDR3 DNA is TGTGCCACCAGCAGAAGGACGTCTGGTGAAAAACTGTTTTTT. Its translation: CATSRRTSGEKLFF.